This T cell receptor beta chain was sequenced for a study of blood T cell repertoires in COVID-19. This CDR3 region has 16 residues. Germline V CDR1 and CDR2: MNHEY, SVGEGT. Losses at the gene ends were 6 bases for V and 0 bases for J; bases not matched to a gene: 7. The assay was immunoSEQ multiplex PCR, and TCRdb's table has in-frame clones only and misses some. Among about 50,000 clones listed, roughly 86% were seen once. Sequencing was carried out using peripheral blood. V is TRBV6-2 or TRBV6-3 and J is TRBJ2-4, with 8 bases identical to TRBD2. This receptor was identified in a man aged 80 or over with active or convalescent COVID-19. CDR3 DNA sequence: TGTGCCAGCAGCCCGGGACTAGAGCCAGCCAAAAACATTCAGTACTTC. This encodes CASSPGLEPAKNIQYF.